The 32 T cell receptor beta chains listed next were all sequenced from one sample in a study of T cell repertoires in cytomegalovirus infection. Their target antigens are unknown. A single record per CDR3 protein comes from TCRdb applying MiXCR to the reads. Among some 920,000 distinct CDR3 sequences listed, 30% to 40% were seen once. Sequencing used cultured CD8+ T cells from PBMCs, obtained from culture after CMV antigen stimulation. These receptors all come from a human donor in good health (CMV status not recorded). Some clones in this sample may be carry-over from other donors' samples.

This clonotype was picked up a small number of times. The V call is TRBV6-1, the J call TRBJ2-1, with 12 bases aligning to TRBD2. Germline V lookup: CDR1 MNHNS, CDR2 SASEGT. CDR3 length: 18 amino acids. Unmatched junction bases numbered 10, after V lost 4 bases and J lost 3 bases. The CDR3 here is CASSALAGGRGFYNEQFF. CDR3 bases: TGTGCCAGCAGTGCACTAGCGGGGGGCCGGGGATTCTACAATGAGCAGTTCTTC.

A word on this clonotype: A read error may explain this, as a much larger clone is one base away. J is TRBJ1-2 and V is TRBV7-2, with D possibly matching TRBD1 (5 bases). Germline V CDR1 and CDR2: SGHTA, FQGNSA. The CDR3 contains 12 residues. CDR3 sequence reads: CASRGGERGCTF. For the CDR3, the DNA is TGTGCCAGCAGGGGAGGAGAGCGGGGCTGCACCTTC. Looking up the rest from reference TRBV7-2 and TRBJ1-2 gives the full variable domain: GAGVSQSPSNKVTEKGKDVELRCDPISGHTALYWYRQSLGQGLEFLIYFQGNSAPDKSGLPSDRFSAERTGGSVSTLTIQRTQQEDSAVYLCASRGGERGCTFGSGTRLTVV.

The V and J genes are TRBV2 and TRBJ1-1; D remains unclear. Germline lookup yields CDR1 SNHLY and CDR2 FYNNEI. V lost 3 bases and J 3 bases, leaving 11 bases between the germline ends. The CDR3 length is 14 residues. CDR3 region: CASSDRATYTEAFF. As DNA, the CDR3 is TGTGCCAGCAGTGACCGAGCCACCTACACTGAAGCTTTCTTT.

Only a few counts were recorded for this clonotype. The CDR3 is CASSDRESYGYTF. The CDR3 DNA is TGTGCCAGCTCGGACAGGGAGTCCTATGGCTACACCTTC. This chain connects TRBV12-3 or TRBV12-4 to TRBJ1-2; TRBD1 aligns across 8 bases. This CDR3 has 13 amino acids. J lost 4 bases, V lost 8 bases, and 6 bases had no gene match.

The chain employs TRBV12-3 or TRBV12-4 and TRBJ2-1; D not resolved. The CDR3 extends over 14 amino acids. V lost 6 bases, J lost 0 bases, and 9 bases lay in between. The CDR3 bases are TGTGCCAGCAGCTTCACCTACTCCTACAATGAGCAGTTCTTC. It specifies CASSFTYSYNEQFF.

In this sample, this clonotype turned up a few times. The chain combines TRBV6-6 with TRBJ1-3, with D perhaps TRBD1 (5 bases). CDR3 size: 16 residues. V lost 0 bases and J 8 bases, leaving 17 bases between the germline ends. CDR1 is MNHNY and CDR2 is SVGAGI in the germline V gene (reference sequence). The CDR3 bases are TGTGCCAGCAGTTACTCGATGGGGACGAGGCTGGACACCATATATTTT. Protein sequence: CASSYSMGTRLDTIYF.

J is TRBJ2-7 and V is TRBV6-1; 9 nucleotides match TRBD2. Germline V gene sequence: CDR1 MNHNS, CDR2 SASEGT. The CDR3 covers 15 residues. With 4 bases clipped from V and 4 bases from J, the junction kept 8 bases outside the gene matches. CDR3 residues: CASSGLLAGTYEQYF. The CDR3 bases are TGTGCCAGCAGTGGTCTGCTAGCGGGGACGTACGAGCAGTACTTC.

The rearrangement uses TRBV27 and TRBJ1-3; TRBD1 is a possible D gene (5 bases). Trimming shortened V by 5 bases and J by 0 bases, and 14 bases separated the two germline ends. Germline assignment: CDR1 MNHEY and CDR2 SMNVEV (reference sequence). The CDR3 extends over 16 amino acids. The CDR3 DNA sequence: TGTGCCAGCAGTCCGAACCTCAGGGTCTCTGGAAACACCATATATTTT. Residues: CASSPNLRVSGNTIYF.

The chain carries TRBV4-1 and TRBJ1-1; no definite D call. This CDR3 is 14 amino acids long. Trimming stripped 1 base from V and 6 bases from J, with 12 bases between. Germline CDR1 MGHRA, CDR2 YSYEKL. The CDR3 bases are TGCGCCAGCAGCCAAGTGATGGAGGGCGCTGAAGCTTTCTTT. Protein sequence: CASSQVMEGAEAFF.

This clonotype turned up a few times. The chain uses TRBV13 and TRBJ2-2; 7 bases are shared with TRBD1. The trim removed 4 bases at V and 1 base at J, leaving 3 bases unmatched. The germline V gene has CDR1 PRHDT and CDR2 FYEKMQ (reference sequence). There are 15 residues in the CDR3. CDR3 residues: CASSSTGWNTGELFF. CDR3 coding DNA: TGTGCCAGCAGCTCGACAGGGTGGAACACCGGGGAGCTGTTTTTT.

This clonotype is a singleton in its sample. The chain recombines TRBV7-2 with TRBJ2-3; D gene uncertain. Germline V gene lookup returns CDR1 SGHTA and CDR2 FQGNSA. The CDR3 has 12 amino acids. Trimming took 5 bases from V and 7 from J, leaving 10 bases between them. CDR3 sequence: CASSPPPHTQYF. CDR3 nucleotide sequence: TGTGCCAGCAGCCCCCCCCCCCATACGCAGTATTTT. The full variable domain, its missing parts supplied by reference TRBV7-2 and TRBJ2-3, is GAGVSQSPSNKVTEKGKDVELRCDPISGHTALYWYRQSLGQGLEFLIYFQGNSAPDKSGLPSDRFSAERTGGSVSTLTIQRTQQEDSAVYLCASSPPPHTQYFGPGTRLTVL.

In its sample, this clonotype was seen a few times. The rearrangement uses TRBV2 and TRBJ2-2; 10 nucleotides line up with TRBD2. This CDR3 comprises 13 residues. The J segment lost 5 bases and the V segment lost 10 bases, leaving 4 bases of the junction unmatched. From germline, CDR1 is SNHLY and CDR2 FYNNEI. CDR3 sequence (DNA): TGTGCCATCGGGACTAGCGCGACCGGGGAGCTGTTTTTT. Residues: CAIGTSATGELFF.

This clonotype occurred a few times. The chain carries TRBV7-9 and TRBJ1-1, with D perhaps TRBD1 (5 bases). This CDR3 comprises 13 residues. Trimming cost V 4 bases and J 7 bases, with 13 bases left between them. Germline CDR1 SEHNR, CDR2 FQNEAQ (reference sequence). The CDR3 loop is CASSSDGDFEAFF. The CDR3 DNA reads as TGTGCCAGCAGCTCCGATGGGGACTTTGAAGCTTTCTTT.

The chain combines TRBV27 with TRBJ2-3; 13 nucleotides agree with TRBD2. This CDR3 is 16 amino acids long. Germline V gene sequence: CDR1 MNHEY, CDR2 SMNVEV (reference sequence). V gave up 4 bases and J gave up 2 bases; unmatched junction bases: 3. As DNA, the CDR3 is TGTGCCAGCAGTTGGGGACTAGCGGGGACCACAGATACGCAGTATTTT. Its protein product is CASSWGLAGTTDTQYF.

The V gene is TRBV6-2 or TRBV6-3, the J gene TRBJ2-7, with TRBD2 matching over 13 bases. With V trimmed by 2 bases and J by 8 bases, 6 bases remained unmatched. The CDR3 totals 15 residues. Germline CDR1 is MNHEY and CDR2 is SVGEGT. The CDR3, as DNA: TGTGCCAGCAGTTACGGACTAGCGGGGGCCTCCCAGCAGTACGTC. This sequence encodes CASSYGLAGASQQYV.

The rearrangement joins TRBV7-6 to TRBJ1-1, with D uncertain. The CDR3 contains 15 residues. V was pared by 4 bases and J by 1 base, with 13 bases between. From germline, CDR1 is SGHVS and CDR2 FNYEAQ. CDR3: CASSSAIIRNTEAFF. The CDR3 nucleotides are TGTGCCAGCAGCTCCGCAATAATAAGGAACACTGAAGCTTTCTTT.

CDR3: CASIATGVANTGELFF. The CDR3 DNA sequence: TGTGCCAGTATTGCGACCGGGGTCGCGAACACCGGGGAGCTGTTTTTT. The gene calls are TRBV19 and TRBJ2-2; maybe TRBD2 (5 bases). The CDR3 extends over 16 amino acids. Trimming left V 7 bases short and J 0 bases short, with 15 bases between. The germline V gene encodes CDR1 LNHDA and CDR2 SQIVND (reference sequence).

This clonotype was counted only a few times. This chain connects TRBV6-1 to TRBJ2-3; D not certain. V was clipped by 5 bases and J by 6 bases, with 15 bases between them. CDR1 MNHNS and CDR2 SASEGT come from the germline V gene. The CDR3 is 14 residues long. This CDR3 reads CASSLIVKEDTQYF. The CDR3 DNA reads as TGTGCCAGCAGTCTCATTGTAAAAGAGGATACGCAGTATTTT.

Written as DNA, the CDR3 is TGTGCCAGCAGCGGAATCACAGGGGACTCACCCCTCCACTTT. Translation gives CASSGITGDSPLHF. The V call is TRBV7-6, the J call TRBJ1-6, with 7 bases aligning to TRBD1. CDR1 is SGHVS, CDR2 FNYEAQ, per germline. The CDR3 covers 14 residues. The V segment lost 5 bases and the J segment 10 bases; nucleotides outside the gene matches: 8.

About this clonotype itself: A read error may produce the germline difference seen at one junction end. This sequence joins TRBV28 and TRBJ1-2; 9 nucleotides align to TRBD1. From germline, CDR1 is MDHEN and CDR2 SYDVKM. The length of the CDR3 is 17 residues. CDR3 sequence: CVSALSPGDRANYGYTF. The CDR3 region has the DNA TGTGTCAGCGCGCTATCTCCTGGGGACAGGGCAAACTATGGCTACACCTTC.

V usage is TRBV7-6 and J usage is TRBJ1-1; tentatively, D is TRBD1 (5 bases). Germline V gene data show CDR1 as SGHVS and CDR2 as FNYEAQ. The CDR3 contains 16 residues. Trimming stripped 5 bases from V and 0 bases from J, with 16 bases between. The CDR3 loop is CASSNLLGGLNTEAFF. As DNA, the CDR3 is TGTGCCAGCAGCAATTTATTGGGGGGACTGAACACTGAAGCTTTCTTT.

The chain is built from TRBV12-3 or TRBV12-4 and TRBJ2-1; 9 nucleotides line up with TRBD1. The CDR3 has 14 amino acids. The trim removed 6 bases at V and 4 bases at J, leaving 4 bases unmatched. The CDR3 loop reads CASRGTGLYNEQFF. In nucleotides, the CDR3 is TGTGCCAGCAGAGGGACAGGGCTGTACAATGAGCAGTTCTTC.

Turning to this clonotype: One end of the junction fails to match germline, which may point to a read error. The chain combines TRBV5-1 with TRBJ1-1, with a tentative D call TRBD1 (6 bases). In germline, CDR1 is SGHRS, CDR2 YFSETQ. CDR3 size: 15 residues. As DNA, the CDR3 is TGCGCCAGCAGCTTGGGGACAGCGTCAATGACTGAAGCTTCCTTT. Translating gives CASSLGTASMTEASF.

The J gene is TRBJ2-3, the V gene TRBV4-1; TRBD2 matches at 12 bases. CDR3 length: 18 residues. The V and J ends lost 4 bases and 1 base, in that order; junction bases with no gene match: 9. Looked up from germline, CDR1 is MGHRA and CDR2 is YSYEKL. CDR3 in amino acids: CASSPASGGAKGTDTQYF. The CDR3 DNA reads TGCGCCAGCAGCCCCGCTAGCGGGGGGGCGAAAGGCACAGATACGCAGTATTTT.

This clonotype occurred a few times. The J gene is TRBJ2-3, the V gene TRBV9; TRBD1 is a possible D gene (6 bases). Trimming left V 4 bases short and J 0 bases short, with 15 bases between. This CDR3 has 16 residues. The germline V gene encodes CDR1 SGDLS and CDR2 YYNGEE. The CDR3 loop is CASSRGRDTSTDTQYF. CDR3 sequence (DNA): TGTGCCAGCAGCCGGGGTCGGGACACTAGCACAGATACGCAGTATTTT.

The chain couples TRBV7-9 to TRBJ1-2; 8 bases line up with TRBD1. CDR1 SEHNR and CDR2 FQNEAQ come from the germline V gene (reference sequence). This CDR3 region has 13 residues. Trimming at V came to 5 bases and at J to 4 bases, leaving 3 bases not matched to a gene. This chain's CDR3 is CASSGDRPYGYTF. The CDR3, as DNA: TGTGCCAGCAGCGGGGACAGGCCCTATGGCTACACCTTC.

This clonotype has a handful of counts. This sequence joins TRBV12-3 or TRBV12-4 and TRBJ1-2; tentative D call: TRBD1 (6 bases). The CDR3 extends over 16 amino acids. The germline V and J ends were trimmed by 1 base and 4 bases, with 16 bases remaining between them. The CDR3 sequence: CASSLGARTAFYGYTF. CDR3 bases: TGTGCCAGCAGTTTAGGGGCACGGACAGCCTTCTATGGCTACACCTTC.

The table lists this clonotype with a few counts. V gene TRBV2 combines with J gene TRBJ1-1, with a tentative D call TRBD1 (5 bases). This CDR3 comprises 13 residues. The germline CDR1 and CDR2 sequences are SNHLY and FYNNEI. V was clipped by 7 bases and J by 4 bases, with 13 bases between them. The CDR3 region is CASIEGPGTEAFF. CDR3 bases: TGTGCCAGCATTGAGGGGCCGGGCACTGAAGCTTTCTTT.

The chain combines TRBV9 with TRBJ2-2; the D gene could be TRBD1 or TRBD2 (7 bases each). Trimming took off 4 bases at V and 8 bases at J, with 18 bases between the two ends. Germline V gene data show CDR1 as SGDLS and CDR2 as YYNGEE. CDR3 length: 15 amino acids. The CDR3 here is CASSPGGGPSGELFF. For the CDR3, the DNA is TGTGCCAGCAGCCCAGGGGGGGGGCCATCAGGGGAGCTGTTTTTT.

In nucleotides, the CDR3 is TGTGCCAGCAGCCAAGAGTGGCAGGAGCTATCGGAAGCTTTCTTT. Translating gives CASSQEWQELSEAFF. The rearrangement uses TRBV4-2 and TRBJ1-1; no firm D call. Germline-derived CDR1 and CDR2 are LGHNA and YNFKEQ. The CDR3 sequence is 15 residues long. V lost 0 bases, J lost 8 bases, and 16 bases lay in between.

In this sample, this clonotype turned up many times. An end of the junction does not agree with germline; a read error may underlie this. This chain uses TRBV4-1 with TRBJ1-1; D not resolved. The CDR3 sequence is 14 residues long. Germline loops: CDR1 MGHRA, CDR2 YSYEKL. CDR3 sequence reads: CASSQDGGNTEAFF. The CDR3 DNA sequence: TGTGCCAGCAGCCAGGACGGTGGGAACACTGAAGCTTTCTTT.

This clonotype has only one observation. The J gene is TRBJ1-2, the V gene TRBV29-1; 10 positions agree with TRBD1. CDR3 length: 12 amino acids. The J segment lost 6 bases and the V segment lost 6 bases, leaving 4 bases of the junction unmatched. Germline V CDR1 and CDR2: SQVTM, ANQGSEA. The CDR3 loop reads CSVDDRGHGYTF. CDR3 sequence (DNA): TGCAGCGTAGACGACAGGGGGCATGGCTACACCTTC.